This T cell receptor (beta chain) is from a study of cytomegalovirus exposure and HLA in healthy donors. To note about this clone: Antigen unknown.

The PCR used 60 Vbeta and 13 Jbeta primers. Sequenced by immunoSEQ multiplex PCR; TCRdb stores in-frame clones only, minus some. The repertoire holds 250,000 to 300,000 clones, approximately 91% seen once, with 1.7% in the top ten. Study-wide points: Associated with cytomegalovirus, according to the listing, were fewer than 200 TCR beta chains. Several top significant clusters appeared, in a later analysis, to be linked to common viral pathogens. Using the classifier, cytomegalovirus status was reportedly diagnosed with high specificity and sensitivity.

Input material: PBMCs. The clonotype comes from a girl aged 2-10 years in good health and CMV-seronegative.

The CDR3 loop reads CAWSVGTPGTDRMNTEAFF. Written as DNA, the CDR3 is TGTGCCTGGAGTGTAGGGACCCCCGGGACAGATAGAATGAACACTGAAGCTTTCTTT. This chain connects TRBV30 to TRBJ1-1, with 7 bases fitting TRBD1. The CDR3 is made up of 19 amino acids. Trimming removed 0 bases from V and 0 bases from J; junction bases left unmatched: 16. In germline, CDR1 is GTSNPN, CDR2 SVGIG (reference sequence).